What follows are 16 T cell receptor beta chains derived from one specimen sequenced in a study of OX40 agonist ivuxolimab in advanced cancers. The library relied on the immunoSEQ multiplex PCR assay. In TCRdb, the immuneACCESS table is reduced to in-frame sequences with V and J assigned. These tables do not hold every clone; where another copy was compared, an unresolved V gene accounts for under half, and the others remain unexplained. For this sample there are 60,000 to 70,000 clones; 70% to 85% appear just once. The ten largest account for around 1.5% of the sample. This specimen consisted of CD4+ or CD8+ T cells sorted from blood, obtained in a trial of the OX40 agonist ivuxolimab. All receptors come from an adult with an advanced solid tumor such as melanoma, head and neck, liver or kidney cancer.

The chain recombines TRBV29-1 with TRBJ2-1, with 11 bases fitting TRBD2. The CDR3 sequence is 16 residues long. The junction had 13 bases not matched to a gene; V was cut back by 7 bases and J by 5 bases. CDR1 SQVTM and CDR2 ANQGSEA come from the germline V gene. The CDR3 region has the DNA TGCAGCGCTAGCCGTACTAGCGGGAGCCAGCACAATGAGCAGTTCTTC. Protein: CSASRTSGSQHNEQFF.

With regard to this clone: The sample has other DNA sequences that encode this CDR3 too. J is TRBJ2-7 and V is TRBV5-1; TRBD2 matches 11 bases. Looked up from germline, CDR1 is SGHRS and CDR2 is YFSETQ. The CDR3 is made up of 14 amino acids. The V and J ends lost 3 bases and 3 bases, in that order; junction bases with no gene match: 2. Here the CDR3 reads CASSSTSGSYEQYF. The CDR3 coding sequence is TGCGCCAGCAGCTCCACTAGCGGGAGCTACGAGCAGTACTTC.

The chain combines TRBV5-4 with TRBJ2-7; 8 nucleotides agree with TRBD1. Germline values: CDR1 SGHNT, CDR2 YYREEE (reference sequence). Germline trimming cut 2 bases from V and 2 bases from J; bases unmatched to any gene: 3. This CDR3 is 14 amino acids long. The CDR3 protein is CASSLNRGAYEQYF. CDR3 nucleotides: TGTGCCAGCAGCTTAAACAGGGGGGCCTACGAGCAGTACTTC.

This sequence joins TRBV27 and TRBJ2-7; the D is unclear. The germline V and J ends were trimmed by 3 bases and 6 bases, with 15 bases remaining between them. CDR3 length: 14 residues. The germline V gene encodes CDR1 MNHEY and CDR2 SMNVEV (reference sequence). The CDR3 spells CASSFGPTSVEQYF. The CDR3 coding sequence is TGTGCCAGCAGTTTTGGGCCCACCTCGGTCGAGCAGTACTTC.

The V call is TRBV2, the J call TRBJ2-3; no clear D gene. This CDR3 is built from 14 residues. V was clipped by 6 bases and J by 8 bases, with 18 bases between them. CDR1 SNHLY and CDR2 FYNNEI come from the germline V gene. CDR3 DNA: TGTGCCAGCAGGCGTGACGGGCAGGCCCTTACGCAGTATTTT. It encodes CASRRDGQALTQYF.

The chain joins TRBV7-2 to TRBJ2-3; D not certain. Trimming pared 2 bases from V and 6 bases from J, leaving 6 bases between. The germline gives CDR1 SGHTA, CDR2 FQGNSA. The length of the CDR3 is 12 residues. Written as DNA, the CDR3 is TGTGCCAGCAGCTTATCTTTGGATACGCAGTATTTT. Translating gives CASSLSLDTQYF.

This clone was picked up one time. The chain recombines TRBV5-1 with TRBJ1-1, with D uncertain. Deletions cut 4 bases from V and 2 bases from J, with 12 bases between. Germline lookup yields CDR1 SGHRS and CDR2 YFSETQ. The CDR3 has 14 amino acids. The CDR3 DNA reads as TGCGCCAGCAGCCTGGAGGACGGAAACACTGAAGCTTTCTTT. Amino acids: CASSLEDGNTEAFF.

This chain connects TRBV7-2 to TRBJ2-3, with D hard to call. Germline-derived CDR1 and CDR2 are SGHTA and FQGNSA. Trimming shortened V by 1 base and J by 4 bases, and 6 bases separated the two germline ends. The CDR3 extends over 13 amino acids. DNA for the CDR3: TGTGCCAGCAGCTTAGTAAAAGCAGATACGCAGTATTTT. Translating it yields CASSLVKADTQYF.

The gene calls are TRBV7-8 and TRBJ1-3; tentatively, D is TRBD1 (5 bases). The length of the CDR3 is 16 residues. From germline, CDR1 is SGHVS and CDR2 FQNEAQ. V lost 1 base and J lost 4, with 14 bases in between. In DNA form, the CDR3 reads TGTGCCAGCAGCTTAGTCAAGGGGATGGGCGGAAACACCATATATTTT. Translation gives CASSLVKGMGGNTIYF.

The rearrangement uses TRBV7-2 and TRBJ1-5, with TRBD1 matching 12 bases. With 2 bases clipped from V and 4 bases from J, the junction kept 9 bases outside the gene matches. This CDR3 has 18 amino acids. From germline, CDR1 is SGHTA and CDR2 FQGNSA. CDR3 amino acids: CASSLRAGTGGSNQPQHF. The CDR3, as DNA: TGTGCCAGCAGCTTAAGGGCAGGGACAGGGGGCTCGAATCAGCCCCAGCATTTT.

J is TRBJ1-1 and V is TRBV19; D is ambiguous. This CDR3 contains 14 residues. Trimming removed 4 bases at V and 7 bases at J, with 16 bases between. Germline V gene sequence: CDR1 LNHDA, CDR2 SQIVND (reference sequence). CDR3 loop: CASSKEGLSGEAFF. The CDR3 DNA follows: TGTGCCAGTAGTAAAGAGGGTCTTAGCGGTGAAGCTTTCTTT. The full variable domain, its missing parts supplied by reference TRBV19 and TRBJ1-1, is DGGITQSPKYLFRKEGQNVTLSCEQNLNHDAMYWYRQDPGQGLRLIYYSQIVNDFQKGDIAEGYSVSREKKESFPLTVTSAQKNPTAFYLCASSKEGLSGEAFFGQGTRLTVV.

The chain employs TRBV7-3 and TRBJ2-3; the D is unclear. The CDR3 spans 13 residues. Germline lookup yields CDR1 SGHTA and CDR2 FQGTGA. The germline V and J ends were trimmed by 4 bases and 5 bases, with 10 bases remaining between them. The CDR3 sequence is CASSSLQGDTQYF. The DNA for the CDR3 is TGTGCCAGCAGCTCCCTTCAAGGAGATACGCAGTATTTT.

This CDR3 is CASSPSGDEAFF. Here the CDR3 DNA reads TGTGCCAGCTCACCATCAGGGGATGAAGCTTTCTTT. The chain is built from TRBV18 and TRBJ1-1; D perhaps matches TRBD1 (6 bases). CDR1 and CDR2 (germline): KGHSH, LQKENI. The CDR3 totals 12 residues. The V end was cut by 2 bases, the J end by 7 bases, with 8 bases between.

The chain joins TRBV5-1 to TRBJ2-3, with TRBD1 identical over 8 bases. The CDR3 has 15 amino acids. Germline V lookup: CDR1 SGHRS, CDR2 YFSETQ. The J segment lost 3 bases and the V segment lost 4 bases, leaving 7 bases of the junction unmatched. The CDR3 DNA follows: TGCGCCAGCAGCGGACGGACAGGGACAACAGATACGCAGTATTTT. Its translation: CASSGRTGTTDTQYF.

The rearrangement joins TRBV5-4 to TRBJ1-6; no clear D. CDR3 length: 15 amino acids. The V gene lost 1 base and the J gene lost 5 bases, with 10 bases spanning the gap. Germline CDR1 SGHNT, CDR2 YYREEE (reference sequence). The chain's CDR3 is CASSLIPMNNSPLHF. CDR3 DNA sequence: TGTGCCAGCAGCTTGATTCCGATGAATAATTCACCCCTCCACTTT.

This clone came up once. The rearrangement uses TRBV7-2 and TRBJ2-5; no clear D. Germline-derived CDR1 and CDR2 are SGHTA and FQGNSA. The CDR3 contains 12 residues. With 3 bases removed from V and 5 bases from J, the gap between germline ends came to 7 bases. For the CDR3, the DNA is TGTGCCAGCAGCTTCGAAGGGGAGACCCAGTACTTC. Amino acid sequence: CASSFEGETQYF.